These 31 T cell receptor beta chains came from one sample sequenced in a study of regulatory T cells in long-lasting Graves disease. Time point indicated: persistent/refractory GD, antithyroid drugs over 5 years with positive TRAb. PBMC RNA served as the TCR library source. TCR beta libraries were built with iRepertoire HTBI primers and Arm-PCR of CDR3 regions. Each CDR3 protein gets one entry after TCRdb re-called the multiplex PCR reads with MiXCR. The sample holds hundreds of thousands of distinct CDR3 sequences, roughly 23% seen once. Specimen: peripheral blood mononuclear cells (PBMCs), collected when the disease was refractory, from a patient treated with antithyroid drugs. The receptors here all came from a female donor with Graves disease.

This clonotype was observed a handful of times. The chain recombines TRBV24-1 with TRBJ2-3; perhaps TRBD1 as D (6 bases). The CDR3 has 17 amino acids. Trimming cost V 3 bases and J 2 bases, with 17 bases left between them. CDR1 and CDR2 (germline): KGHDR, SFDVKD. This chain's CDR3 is CATSDGPGHTYTDTQYF. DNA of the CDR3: TGTGCCACCAGTGATGGTCCGGGACACACCTACACAGATACGCAGTATTTT.

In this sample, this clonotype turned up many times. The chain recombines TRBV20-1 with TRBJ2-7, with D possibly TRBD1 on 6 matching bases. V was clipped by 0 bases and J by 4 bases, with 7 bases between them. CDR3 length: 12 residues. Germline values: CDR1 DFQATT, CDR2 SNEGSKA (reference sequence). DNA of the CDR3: TGCAGTGCTAGAGAAGACAGGTACGAGCAGTACTTC. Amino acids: CSAREDRYEQYF.

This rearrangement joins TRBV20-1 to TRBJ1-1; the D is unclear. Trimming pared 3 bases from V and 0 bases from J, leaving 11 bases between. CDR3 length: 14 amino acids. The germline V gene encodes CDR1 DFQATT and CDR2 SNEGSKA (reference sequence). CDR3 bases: TGCAGTGCTAGGAGAACGGTCATGAACACTGAAGCTTTCTTT. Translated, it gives CSARRTVMNTEAFF.

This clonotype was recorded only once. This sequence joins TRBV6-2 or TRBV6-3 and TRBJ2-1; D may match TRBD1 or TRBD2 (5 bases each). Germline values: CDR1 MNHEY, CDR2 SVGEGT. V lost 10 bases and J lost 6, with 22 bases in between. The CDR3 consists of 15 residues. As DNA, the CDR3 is TGTGCCACCAGACTCCGGGGCAGCTCCAGCAATGAGCAGTTCTTC. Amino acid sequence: CATRLRGSSSNEQFF.

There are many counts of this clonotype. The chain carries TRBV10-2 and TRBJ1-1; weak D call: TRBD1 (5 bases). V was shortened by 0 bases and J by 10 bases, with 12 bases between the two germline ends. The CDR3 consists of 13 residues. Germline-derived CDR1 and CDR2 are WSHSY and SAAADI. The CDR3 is CASSESVRGRAFF. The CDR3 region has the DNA TGCGCCAGCAGTGAGTCTGTTAGGGGCAGAGCTTTCTTT.

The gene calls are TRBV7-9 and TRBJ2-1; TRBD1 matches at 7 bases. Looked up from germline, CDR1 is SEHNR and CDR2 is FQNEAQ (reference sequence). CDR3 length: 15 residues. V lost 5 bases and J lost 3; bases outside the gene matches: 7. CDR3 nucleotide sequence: TGTGCCAGCAGCCCGACAGGGAGTGGCTACAATGAGCAGTTCTTC. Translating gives CASSPTGSGYNEQFF.

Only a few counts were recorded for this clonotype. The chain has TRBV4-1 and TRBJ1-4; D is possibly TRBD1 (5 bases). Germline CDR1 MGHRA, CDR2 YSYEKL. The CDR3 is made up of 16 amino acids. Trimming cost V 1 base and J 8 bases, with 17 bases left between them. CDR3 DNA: TGCGCCAGCAGCCAAGGAAGGGGCAGGTGGGAAGAAAAACTGTTTTTT. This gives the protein CASSQGRGRWEEKLFF.

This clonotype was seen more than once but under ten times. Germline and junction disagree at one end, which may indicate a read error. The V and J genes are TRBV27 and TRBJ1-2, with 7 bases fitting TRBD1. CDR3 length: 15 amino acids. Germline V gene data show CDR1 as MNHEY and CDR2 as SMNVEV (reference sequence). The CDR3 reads CASSPQGSINYGNTF. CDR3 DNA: TGTGCCAGCAGCCCACAGGGGTCAATTAACTATGGCAACACCTTC.

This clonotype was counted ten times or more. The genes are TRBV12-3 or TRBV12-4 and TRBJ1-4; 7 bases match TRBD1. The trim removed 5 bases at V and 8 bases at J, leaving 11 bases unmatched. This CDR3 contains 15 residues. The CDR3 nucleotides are TGTGCCAGCAGTCCCAGACAGGGATCGCAGGAAAAACTGTTTTTT. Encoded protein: CASSPRQGSQEKLFF.

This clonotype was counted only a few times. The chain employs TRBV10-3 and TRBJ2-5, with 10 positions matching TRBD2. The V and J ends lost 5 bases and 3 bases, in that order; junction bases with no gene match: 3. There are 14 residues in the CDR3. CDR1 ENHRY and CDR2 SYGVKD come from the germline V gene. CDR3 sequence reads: CAISPTSGEETQYF. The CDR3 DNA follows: TGTGCCATCAGTCCTACTAGCGGGGAAGAGACCCAGTACTTC.

The CDR3 DNA sequence: TGCAGTGCTCCCCACTCCTACGAGCAGTACTTC. Amino acid sequence: CSAPHSYEQYF. The chain joins TRBV20-1 to TRBJ2-7; D is uncertain. CDR1 and CDR2 (germline): DFQATT, SNEGSKA (reference sequence). V shed 5 bases and J shed 0 bases, with 5 bases lying between them. The CDR3 runs 11 residues.

The chain's CDR3 is CASSTEWPGQETQYF. The CDR3 nucleotides read TGTGCCAGCAGCACGGAGTGGCCGGGGCAAGAGACCCAGTACTTC. The J gene is TRBJ2-5, the V gene TRBV6-1; possibly TRBD2 for D (5 bases). Germline CDR1 is MNHNS and CDR2 is SASEGT. The CDR3 extends over 15 amino acids. V lost 6 bases and J lost 2, with 16 bases in between.

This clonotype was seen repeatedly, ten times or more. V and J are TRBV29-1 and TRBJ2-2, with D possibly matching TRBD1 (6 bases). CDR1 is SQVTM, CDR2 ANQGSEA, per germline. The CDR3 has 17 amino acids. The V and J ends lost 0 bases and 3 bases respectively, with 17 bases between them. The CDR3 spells CSVEDRRTAEDTGELFF. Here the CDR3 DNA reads TGCAGCGTTGAAGATCGTAGGACAGCCGAAGACACCGGGGAGCTGTTTTTT.

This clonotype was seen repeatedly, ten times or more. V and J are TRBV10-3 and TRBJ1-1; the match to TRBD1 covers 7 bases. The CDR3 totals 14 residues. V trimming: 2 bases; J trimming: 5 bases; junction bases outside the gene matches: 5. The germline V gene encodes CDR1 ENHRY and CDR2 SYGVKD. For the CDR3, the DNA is TGTGCCATCAGTGAGAGTCAGGGGGTAACTGAAGCTTTCTTT. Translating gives CAISESQGVTEAFF.

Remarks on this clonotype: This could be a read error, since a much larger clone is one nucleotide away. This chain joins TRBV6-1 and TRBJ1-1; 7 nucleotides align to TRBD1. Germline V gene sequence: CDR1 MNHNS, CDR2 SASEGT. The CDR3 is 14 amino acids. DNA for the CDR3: TGTGCCGGCAGGGAACAGGGGCGCGGCACTGAAGCTTTCTTT. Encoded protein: CAGREQGRGTEAFF.

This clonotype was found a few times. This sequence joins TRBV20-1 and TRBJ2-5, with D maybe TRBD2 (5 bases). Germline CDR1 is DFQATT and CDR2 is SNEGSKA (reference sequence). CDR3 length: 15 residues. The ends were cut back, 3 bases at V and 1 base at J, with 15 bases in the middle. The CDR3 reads CSASISTTLQETQYF. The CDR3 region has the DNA TGCAGTGCTAGTATATCGACTACCCTCCAAGAGACCCAGTACTTC.

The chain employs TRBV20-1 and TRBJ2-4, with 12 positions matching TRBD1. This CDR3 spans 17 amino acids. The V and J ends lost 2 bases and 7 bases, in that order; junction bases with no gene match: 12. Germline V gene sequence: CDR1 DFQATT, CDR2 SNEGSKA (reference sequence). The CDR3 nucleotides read TGCAGTGCTAGACTACTCCGGGACAGGGGGCTTTTGAACATTCAGTACTTC. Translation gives CSARLLRDRGLLNIQYF.

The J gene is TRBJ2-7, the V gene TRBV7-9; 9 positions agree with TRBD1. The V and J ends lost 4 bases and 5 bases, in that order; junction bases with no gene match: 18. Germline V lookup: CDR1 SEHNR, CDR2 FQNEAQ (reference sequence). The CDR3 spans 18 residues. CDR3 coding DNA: TGTGCCAGCAGCTCCGAGGGCCCCCTCCGGGACAGGGTACACGAGCAGTACTTC. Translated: CASSSEGPLRDRVHEQYF.

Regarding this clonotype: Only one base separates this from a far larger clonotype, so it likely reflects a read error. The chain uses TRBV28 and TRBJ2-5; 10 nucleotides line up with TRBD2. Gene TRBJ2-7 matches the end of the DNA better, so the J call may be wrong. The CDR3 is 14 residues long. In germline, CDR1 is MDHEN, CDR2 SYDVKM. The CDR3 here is CAGSLVLAGTEQYF. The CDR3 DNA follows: TGTGCCGGCAGTTTAGTACTAGCGGGAACCGAGCAGTACTTC.

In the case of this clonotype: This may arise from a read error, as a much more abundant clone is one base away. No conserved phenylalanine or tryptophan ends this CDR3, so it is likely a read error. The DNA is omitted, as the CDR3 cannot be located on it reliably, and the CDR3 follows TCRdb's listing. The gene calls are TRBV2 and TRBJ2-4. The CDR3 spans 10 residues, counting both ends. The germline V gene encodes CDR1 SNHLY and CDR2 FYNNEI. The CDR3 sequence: CASSGTSLYL.

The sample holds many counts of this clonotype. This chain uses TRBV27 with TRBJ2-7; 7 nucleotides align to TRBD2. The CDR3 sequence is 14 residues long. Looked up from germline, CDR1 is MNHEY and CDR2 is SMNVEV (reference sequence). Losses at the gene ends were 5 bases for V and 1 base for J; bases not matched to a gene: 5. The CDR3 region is CASSKAGLSYEQYF. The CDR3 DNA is TGTGCCAGCAGTAAAGCGGGATTGTCCTACGAGCAGTACTTC.

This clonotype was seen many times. In DNA, the CDR3 is TGTGCCAGCAGACCTGGACAGGGGACTAATGAAAAACTGTTTTTT. This sequence encodes CASRPGQGTNEKLFF. The rearrangement joins TRBV12-3 or TRBV12-4 to TRBJ1-4, with TRBD1 matching 9 bases. The ends lost 6 bases at V and 2 bases at J; junction bases unmatched: 4. This CDR3 comprises 15 residues.

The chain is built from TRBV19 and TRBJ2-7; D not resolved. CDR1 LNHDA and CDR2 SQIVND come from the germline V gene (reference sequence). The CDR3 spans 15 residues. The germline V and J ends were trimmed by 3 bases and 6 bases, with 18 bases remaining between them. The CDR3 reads CASSISRDSISEQYF. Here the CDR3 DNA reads TGTGCCAGTAGTATTTCGCGAGACTCGATCTCCGAGCAGTACTTC.

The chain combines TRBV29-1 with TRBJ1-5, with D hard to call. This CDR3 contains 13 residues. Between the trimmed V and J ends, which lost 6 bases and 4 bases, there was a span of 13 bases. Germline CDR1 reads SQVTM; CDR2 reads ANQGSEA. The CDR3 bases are TGCAGCGTCGTCGACCAGACAAATCAGCCCCAGCATTTT. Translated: CSVVDQTNQPQHF. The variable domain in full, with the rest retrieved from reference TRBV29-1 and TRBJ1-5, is SAVISQKPSRDICQRGTSLTIQCQVDSQVTMMFWYRQQPGQSLTLIATANQGSEATYESGFVIDKFPISRPNLTFSTLTVSNMSPEDSSIYLCSVVDQTNQPQHFGDGTRLSIL.

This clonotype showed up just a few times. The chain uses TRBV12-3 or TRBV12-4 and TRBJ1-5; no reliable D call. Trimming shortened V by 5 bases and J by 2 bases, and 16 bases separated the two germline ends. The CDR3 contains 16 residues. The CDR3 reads CASSPKGIEGNQPQHF. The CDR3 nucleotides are TGTGCCAGCAGTCCCAAGGGCATCGAGGGCAATCAGCCCCAGCATTTT.

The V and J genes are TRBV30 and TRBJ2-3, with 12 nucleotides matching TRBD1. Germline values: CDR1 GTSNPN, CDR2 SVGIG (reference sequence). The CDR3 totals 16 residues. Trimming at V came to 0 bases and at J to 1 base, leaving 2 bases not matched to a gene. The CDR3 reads CAWSVWDRGRTDTQYF. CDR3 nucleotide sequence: TGTGCCTGGAGTGTATGGGACAGGGGGCGCACAGATACGCAGTATTTT.

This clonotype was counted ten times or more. This CDR3 reads CSARDASEWETQYF. Here the CDR3 DNA reads TGCAGTGCTAGAGATGCTTCGGAATGGGAGACCCAGTACTTC. The V gene is TRBV20-1, the J gene TRBJ2-5, with unresolved D. The CDR3 sequence is 14 residues long. Germline CDR1 and CDR2: DFQATT and SNEGSKA (reference sequence). V shed 0 bases and J shed 5 bases, with 13 bases lying between them.

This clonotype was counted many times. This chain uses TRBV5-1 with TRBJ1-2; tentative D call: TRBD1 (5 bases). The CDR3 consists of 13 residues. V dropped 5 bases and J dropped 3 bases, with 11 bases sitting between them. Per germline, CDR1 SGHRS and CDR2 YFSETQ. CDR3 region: CASRLEGDYGYTF. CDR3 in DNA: TGCGCCAGCAGGTTAGAAGGGGACTATGGCTACACCTTC.

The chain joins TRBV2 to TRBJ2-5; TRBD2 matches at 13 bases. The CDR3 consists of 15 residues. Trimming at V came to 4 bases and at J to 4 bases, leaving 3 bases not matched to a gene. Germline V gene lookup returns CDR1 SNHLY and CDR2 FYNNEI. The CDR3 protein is CASSGGLAGVETQYF. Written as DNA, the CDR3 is TGTGCCAGCAGTGGTGGACTAGCGGGAGTAGAGACCCAGTACTTC. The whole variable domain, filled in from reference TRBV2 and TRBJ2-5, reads EPEVTQTPSHQVTQMGQEVILRCVPISNHLYFYWYRQILGQKVEFLVSFYNNEISEKSEIFDDQFSVERPDGSNFTLKIRSTKLEDSAMYFCASSGGLAGVETQYFGPGTRLLVL.

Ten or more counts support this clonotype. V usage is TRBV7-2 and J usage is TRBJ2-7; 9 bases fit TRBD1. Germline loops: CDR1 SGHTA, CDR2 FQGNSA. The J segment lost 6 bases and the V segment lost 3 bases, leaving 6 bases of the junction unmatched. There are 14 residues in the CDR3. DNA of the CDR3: TGTGCCAGCAGCTTGGACAGGGGACGGGGCGAGCAGTACTTC. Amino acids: CASSLDRGRGEQYF.

CDR3 loop: CASSLRPGANEKLFF. The CDR3 region has the DNA TGTGCCAGCAGCTTGAGGCCAGGGGCTAATGAAAAACTGTTTTTT. The V and J genes are TRBV5-8 and TRBJ1-4, with D tentatively TRBD1 (6 bases). With 1 base removed from V and 3 bases from J, the gap between germline ends came to 10 bases. CDR1 is SGHTS, CDR2 YDEGEE, per germline. The CDR3 has 15 residues.